This TCR beta chain was documented in a study of blood T cell repertoires in COVID-19. Background on the study: T cells, B-cell-depleted T cells, or PBMCs supplied cDNA or gDNA.

Clones were read by immunoSEQ multiplex PCR, and TCRdb kept only the in-frame ones, dropping some. The sample gives 200,000 to 250,000 clones, about 88% of which show up once; about 7.1% is in the top ten. Sequencing used peripheral blood. The clonotype originates from a woman in her seventies with active or convalescent COVID-19.

The CDR3 DNA reads as TGTGCCAGCAGTTCAGGGAACGAGCAGTACTTC. Translation gives CASSSGNEQYF. The V and J genes are TRBV12-3 or TRBV12-4 and TRBJ2-7; D may be TRBD1 (5 bases). The CDR3 has 11 residues. The V end lost 4 bases, the J end lost 5 bases, and 6 bases lay between the germline ends.